These 14 T cell receptor beta chains share one sample of origin, sequenced in a study of vaccination effects on CD4 cells after COVID-19. Their recognized antigens are unknown. Subsequent to 10 days of culture, CD4+ T cells were isolated. Only in-frame clones appear in the TCRdb table, and some are missing; sequencing was by immunoSEQ multiplex PCR. This sample yields over 45,000 clones, of which approximately 61% are seen a single time; 4.5% to 6.5% belongs to the top ten. Here the sequenced sample was CD4+ T cells from PBMCs cultured without peptide, taken before COVID-19 vaccination. The source of these receptors is a human donor who received a COVID-19 vaccine.

This CDR3 reads CASSPGTDNEQFF. The CDR3, as DNA: TGCGCCAGCAGCCCAGGGACAGACAATGAGCAGTTCTTC. The chain is built from TRBV5-1 and TRBJ2-1; 7 bases match TRBD1. The germline CDR1 and CDR2 sequences are SGHRS and YFSETQ. Trimming took 4 bases from V and 5 from J; bases not matched to a gene: 3. The CDR3 is 13 amino acids.

This chain connects TRBV28 to TRBJ2-2, with D possibly TRBD2 on 7 matching bases. V was cut by 5 bases and J by 0 bases, with 10 bases left in between. CDR3 length: 15 residues. CDR1 is MDHEN, CDR2 SYDVKM, per germline. The CDR3 nucleotides read TGTGCCAGCAGTAAGGGGGGGGCGAACACCGGGGAGCTGTTTTTT. Translation: CASSKGGANTGELFF.

CDR3 bases: TGTGCCAGCAGCTCTACTATGACAGGGCTCCAAGAGACCCAGTACTTC. Its protein product is CASSSTMTGLQETQYF. The rearrangement uses TRBV5-4 and TRBJ2-5; 7 bases match TRBD1. With 3 bases clipped from V and 1 base from J, the junction kept 9 bases outside the gene matches. The CDR3 consists of 16 residues. Germline lookup yields CDR1 SGHNT and CDR2 YYREEE (reference sequence).

This clone has just a few counts. The rearrangement joins TRBV11-3 to TRBJ2-2, with 8 bases aligning to TRBD2. Germline V gene lookup returns CDR1 SGHNT and CDR2 YENEEA. There are 15 residues in the CDR3. V was pared by 4 bases and J by 7 bases, with 8 bases of the junction left unmatched. CDR3 DNA: TGTGCCAGCAGCTCCCACGGCGGGGGGAGCGGGGAGCTGTTTTTT. Protein product: CASSSHGGGSGELFF. The complete variable domain, with remaining parts taken from reference TRBV11-3 and TRBJ2-2, reads EAGVVQSPRYKIIEKKQPVAFWCNPISGHNTLYWYLQNLGQGPELLIRYENEEAVDDSQLPKDRFSAERLKGVDSTLKIQPAELGDSAVYLCASSSHGGGSGELFFGEGSRLTVL.

This chain links TRBV10-3 with TRBJ1-6; the match to TRBD1 covers 7 bases. V was clipped by 0 bases and J by 7 bases; unmatched bases: 6. Germline CDR1 is ENHRY and CDR2 is SYGVKD. CDR3 length: 16 residues. The CDR3 loop is CAISESTGRGNSPLHF. As DNA, the CDR3 is TGTGCCATCAGTGAGTCGACAGGGAGAGGCAATTCACCCCTCCACTTT.

This clone has just a few counts. For the CDR3, the DNA is TGCGCCAGCAGGGAAGGACTAGCGGAAGAGACCCAGTACTTC. Translated: CASREGLAEETQYF. This rearrangement joins TRBV10-2 to TRBJ2-5, with 10 bases identical to TRBD2. The CDR3 has 14 residues. Germline trimming cut 6 bases from V and 3 bases from J; bases unmatched to any gene: 4. The germline gives CDR1 WSHSY, CDR2 SAAADI.

V and J are TRBV28 and TRBJ2-7; a possible D gene is TRBD2 (7 bases). The CDR3 length is 17 residues. Germline V gene sequence: CDR1 MDHEN, CDR2 SYDVKM. V lost 3 bases to trimming and J lost 4 bases, with 22 bases between them. The CDR3 here is CASSFRRRGGLPYEQYF. The CDR3 nucleotides are TGTGCCAGCAGTTTCCGGAGAAGGGGGGGACTTCCTTACGAGCAGTACTTC. Supplemented by reference TRBV28 and TRBJ2-7, the full variable domain reads DVKVTQSSRYLVKRTGEKVFLECVQDMDHENMFWYRQDPGLGLRLIYFSYDVKMKEKGDIPEGYSVSREKKERFSLILESASTNQTSMYLCASSFRRRGGLPYEQYFGPGTRLTVT.

In this sample, this clone turned up a few times. The chain couples TRBV6-4 to TRBJ1-1; D possibly corresponds to TRBD1 (5 bases). The CDR3 consists of 14 residues. V lost 5 bases, J lost 0 bases, and 10 bases lay in between. Per the germline V gene, CDR1 is MRHNA and CDR2 is SNTAGT. The CDR3: CASSPGGVNTEAFF. In DNA form, the CDR3 reads TGTGCCAGCAGTCCGGGAGGGGTGAACACTGAAGCTTTCTTT.

The chain is built from TRBV3-1 (or the pseudogene TRBV3-2) and TRBJ2-7, with 10 bases matching TRBD1. V trimming: 6 bases; J trimming: 2 bases; junction bases outside the gene matches: 7. The germline V gene encodes CDR1 LGHDT and CDR2 YNNKEL (reference sequence). The CDR3 is 15 amino acids. The CDR3 coding sequence is TGTGCCAGCAGGCTCGGGGACAGGGGTACCTACGAGCAGTACTTC. As protein: CASRLGDRGTYEQYF.

A few counts support this clone. The chain employs TRBV5-1 and TRBJ2-7; maybe TRBD1 (5 bases). The CDR3 runs 12 residues. The V and J ends lost 4 bases and 3 bases respectively, with 8 bases between them. The germline gives CDR1 SGHRS, CDR2 YFSETQ. The CDR3 region is CASSLQGYEQYF. For the CDR3, the DNA is TGCGCCAGCAGCCTGCAGGGCTACGAGCAGTACTTC.

This clone was seen more than once but under ten times. The chain employs TRBV5-1 and TRBJ2-1; TRBD2 matches 13 bases. The CDR3 runs to 20 residues. V was clipped by 0 bases and J by 6 bases; unmatched bases: 15. The germline CDR1 and CDR2 sequences are SGHRS and YFSETQ. This CDR3 is CASSLAPGLAGLGGVNEQFF. The CDR3 nucleotides are TGCGCCAGCAGCTTGGCTCCGGGACTAGCGGGACTTGGTGGGGTCAATGAGCAGTTCTTC.

This sequence joins TRBV29-1 and TRBJ2-4, with 9 bases identical to TRBD1. Germline assignment: CDR1 SQVTM and CDR2 ANQGSEA. J lost 7 bases, V lost 5 bases, and 18 bases had no gene match. This CDR3 has 17 amino acids. This CDR3 is CSVRRGTGGADRNIQYF. In DNA, the CDR3 is TGCAGCGTTAGGAGGGGAACAGGGGGCGCCGATAGGAACATTCAGTACTTC.

The genes are TRBV18 and TRBJ2-2; no reliable D call. Germline lookup yields CDR1 KGHSH and CDR2 LQKENI. V was pared by 3 bases and J by 0 bases, with 11 bases between. The CDR3 is made up of 16 amino acids. For the CDR3, the DNA is TGTGCCAGCTCACCGGCCCTAACAGCGAACACCGGGGAGCTGTTTTTT. Its translation is CASSPALTANTGELFF.

This clone was detected a few times. This chain links TRBV27 with TRBJ1-1, with D unclear. Trimming pared 2 bases from V and 1 base from J, leaving 14 bases between. Germline V gives CDR1 MNHEY, CDR2 SMNVEV (reference sequence). This CDR3 spans 16 amino acids. The CDR3: CASSLLKGVKNTEAFF. The CDR3 nucleotides are TGTGCCAGCAGTTTACTAAAGGGCGTCAAGAACACTGAAGCTTTCTTT.